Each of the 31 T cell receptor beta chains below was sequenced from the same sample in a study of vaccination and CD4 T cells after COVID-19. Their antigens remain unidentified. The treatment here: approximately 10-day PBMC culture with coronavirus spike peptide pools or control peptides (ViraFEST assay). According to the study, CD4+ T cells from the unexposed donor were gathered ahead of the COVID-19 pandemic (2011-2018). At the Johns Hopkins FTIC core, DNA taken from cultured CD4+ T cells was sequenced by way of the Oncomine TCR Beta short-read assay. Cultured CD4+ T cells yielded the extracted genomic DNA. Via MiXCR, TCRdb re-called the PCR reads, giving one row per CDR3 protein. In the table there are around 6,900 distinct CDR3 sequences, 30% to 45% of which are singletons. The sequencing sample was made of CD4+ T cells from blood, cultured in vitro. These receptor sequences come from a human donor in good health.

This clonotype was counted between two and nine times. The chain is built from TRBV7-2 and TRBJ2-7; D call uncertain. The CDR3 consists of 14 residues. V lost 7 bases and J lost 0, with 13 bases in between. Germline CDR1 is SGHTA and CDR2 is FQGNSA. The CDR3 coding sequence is TGTGCCAGCACTGAGCACCTGAGCTCCTACGAGCAGTACTTC. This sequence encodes CASTEHLSSYEQYF. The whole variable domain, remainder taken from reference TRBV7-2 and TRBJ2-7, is GAGVSQSPSNKVTEKGKDVELRCDPISGHTALYWYRQSLGQGLEFLIYFQGNSAPDKSGLPSDRFSAERTGGSVSTLTIQRTQQEDSAVYLCASTEHLSSYEQYFGPGTRLTVT.

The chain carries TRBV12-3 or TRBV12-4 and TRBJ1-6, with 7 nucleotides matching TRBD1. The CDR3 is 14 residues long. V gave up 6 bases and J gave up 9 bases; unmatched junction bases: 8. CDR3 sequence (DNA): TGTGCCAGCAGCCTGACAGGGTTGGTTTCACCCCTCCACTTT. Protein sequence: CASSLTGLVSPLHF.

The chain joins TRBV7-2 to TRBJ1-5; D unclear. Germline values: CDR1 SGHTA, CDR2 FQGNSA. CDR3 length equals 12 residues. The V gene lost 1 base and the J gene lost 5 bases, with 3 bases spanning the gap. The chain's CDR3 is CASSLDDQPQHF. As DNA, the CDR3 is TGTGCCAGCAGCTTAGATGATCAGCCCCAGCATTTT.

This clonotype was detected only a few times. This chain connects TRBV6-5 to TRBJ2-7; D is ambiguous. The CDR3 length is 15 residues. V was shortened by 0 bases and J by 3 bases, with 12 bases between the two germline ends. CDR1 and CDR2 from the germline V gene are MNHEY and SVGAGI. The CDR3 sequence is CASSYSRLSFYEQYF. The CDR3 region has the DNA TGTGCCAGCAGTTACTCTCGCCTATCCTTCTACGAGCAGTACTTC.

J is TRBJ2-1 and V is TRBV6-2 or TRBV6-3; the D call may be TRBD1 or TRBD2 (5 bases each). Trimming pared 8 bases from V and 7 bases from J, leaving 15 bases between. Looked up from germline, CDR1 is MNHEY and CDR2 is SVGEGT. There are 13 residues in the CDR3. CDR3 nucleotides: TGTGCCAGCGGTCCCCCCGAGGGGAATGAGCAGTTCTTC. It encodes CASGPPEGNEQFF.

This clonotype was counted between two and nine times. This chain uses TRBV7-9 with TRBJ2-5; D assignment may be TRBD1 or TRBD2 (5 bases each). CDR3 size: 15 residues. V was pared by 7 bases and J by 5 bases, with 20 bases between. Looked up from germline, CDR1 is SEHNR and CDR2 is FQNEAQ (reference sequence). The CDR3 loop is CASIPPGTPGETQYF. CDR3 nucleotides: TGTGCCAGCATCCCACCCGGGACGCCCGGCGAGACCCAGTACTTC. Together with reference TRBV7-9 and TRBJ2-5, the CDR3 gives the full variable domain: DTGVSQNPRHKITKRGQNVTFRCDPISEHNRLYWYRQTLGQGPEFLTYFQNEAQLEKSRLLSDRFSAERPKGSFSTLEIQRTEQGDSAMYLCASIPPGTPGETQYFGPGTRLLVL.

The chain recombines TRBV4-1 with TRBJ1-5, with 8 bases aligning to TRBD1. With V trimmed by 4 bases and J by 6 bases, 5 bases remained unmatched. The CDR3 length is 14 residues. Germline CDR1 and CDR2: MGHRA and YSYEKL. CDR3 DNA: TGCGCCAGCAGCCGGCAGGGGGCTAGTCAGCCCCAGCATTTT. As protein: CASSRQGASQPQHF.

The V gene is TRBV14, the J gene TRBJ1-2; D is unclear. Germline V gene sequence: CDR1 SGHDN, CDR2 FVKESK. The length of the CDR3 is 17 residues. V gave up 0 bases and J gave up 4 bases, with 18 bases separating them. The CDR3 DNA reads TGTGCCAGCAGCCAAGACCTTCTGGTGGGCAGACCCTATGGCTACACCTTC. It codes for CASSQDLLVGRPYGYTF.

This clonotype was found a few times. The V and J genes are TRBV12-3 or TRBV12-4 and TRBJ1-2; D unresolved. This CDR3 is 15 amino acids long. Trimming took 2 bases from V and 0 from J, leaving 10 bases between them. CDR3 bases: TGTGCCAGCAGTTTACGCCCACAGCCTAACTATGGCTACACCTTC. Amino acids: CASSLRPQPNYGYTF.

The CDR3 reads CSAGGTGTNQPQHF. In nucleotides, the CDR3 is TGCAGTGCGGGGGGGACAGGGACAAATCAGCCCCAGCATTTT. The rearrangement links TRBV20-1 to TRBJ1-5; 9 bases map to TRBD1. Unmatched junction bases numbered 7, after V lost 6 bases and J lost 4 bases. The CDR3 extends over 14 amino acids. CDR1 and CDR2 (germline): DFQATT, SNEGSKA (reference sequence).

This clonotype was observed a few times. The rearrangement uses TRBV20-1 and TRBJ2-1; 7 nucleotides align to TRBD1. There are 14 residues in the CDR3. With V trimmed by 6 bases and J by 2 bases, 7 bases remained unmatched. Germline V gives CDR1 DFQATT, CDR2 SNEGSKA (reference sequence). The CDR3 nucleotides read TGCAGTGCCCACAGGGGTTGGACCTACAATGAGCAGTTCTTC. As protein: CSAHRGWTYNEQFF.

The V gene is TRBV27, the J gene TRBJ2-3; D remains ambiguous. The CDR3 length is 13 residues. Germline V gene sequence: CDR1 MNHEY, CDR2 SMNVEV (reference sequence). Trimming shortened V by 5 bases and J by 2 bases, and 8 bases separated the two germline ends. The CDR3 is CASSTLPTDTQYF. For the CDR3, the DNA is TGTGCCAGCAGTACCCTACCCACAGATACGCAGTATTTT.

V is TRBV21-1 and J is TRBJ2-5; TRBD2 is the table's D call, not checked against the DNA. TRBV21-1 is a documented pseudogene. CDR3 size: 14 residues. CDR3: CASTLGEGEKTQYF. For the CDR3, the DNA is TGTGCCAGCACCTTGGGGGAGGGTGAAAAGACCCAGTACTTC.

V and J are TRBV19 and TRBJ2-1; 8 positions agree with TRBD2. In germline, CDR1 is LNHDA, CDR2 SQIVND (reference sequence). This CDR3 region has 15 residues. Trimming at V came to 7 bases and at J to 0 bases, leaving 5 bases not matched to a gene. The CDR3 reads CASTKSGSSYNEQFF. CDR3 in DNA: TGTGCCAGTACCAAGAGCGGGAGCTCCTACAATGAGCAGTTCTTC.

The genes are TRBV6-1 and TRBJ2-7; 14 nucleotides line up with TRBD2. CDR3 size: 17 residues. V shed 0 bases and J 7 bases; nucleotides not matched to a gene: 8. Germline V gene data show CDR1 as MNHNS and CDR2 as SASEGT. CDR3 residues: CASSEAGGTSGSREQYF. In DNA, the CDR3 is TGTGCCAGCAGTGAAGCCGGCGGGACTAGCGGGAGTCGGGAGCAGTACTTC.

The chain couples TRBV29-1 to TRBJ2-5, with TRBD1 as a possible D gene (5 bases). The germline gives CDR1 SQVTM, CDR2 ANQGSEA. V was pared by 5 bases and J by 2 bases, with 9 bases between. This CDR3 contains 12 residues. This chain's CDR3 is CSVFGQQETQYF. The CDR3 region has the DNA TGCAGCGTTTTTGGACAACAAGAGACCCAGTACTTC.

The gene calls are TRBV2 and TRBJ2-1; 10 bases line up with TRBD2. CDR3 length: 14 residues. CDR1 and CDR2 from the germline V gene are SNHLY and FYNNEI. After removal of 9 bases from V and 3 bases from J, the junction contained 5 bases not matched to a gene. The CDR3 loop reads CASSSSGSYNEQFF. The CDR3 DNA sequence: TGTGCCAGTTCGTCTAGCGGGAGCTACAATGAGCAGTTCTTC.

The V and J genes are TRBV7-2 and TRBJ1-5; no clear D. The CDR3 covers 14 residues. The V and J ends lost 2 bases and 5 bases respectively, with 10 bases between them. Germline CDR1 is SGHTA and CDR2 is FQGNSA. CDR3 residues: CASSLFGEDQPQHF. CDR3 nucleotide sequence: TGTGCCAGCAGCTTATTCGGGGAAGATCAGCCCCAGCATTTT. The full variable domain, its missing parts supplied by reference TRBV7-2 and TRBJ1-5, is GAGVSQSPSNKVTEKGKDVELRCDPISGHTALYWYRQSLGQGLEFLIYFQGNSAPDKSGLPSDRFSAERTGGSVSTLTIQRTQQEDSAVYLCASSLFGEDQPQHFGDGTRLSIL.

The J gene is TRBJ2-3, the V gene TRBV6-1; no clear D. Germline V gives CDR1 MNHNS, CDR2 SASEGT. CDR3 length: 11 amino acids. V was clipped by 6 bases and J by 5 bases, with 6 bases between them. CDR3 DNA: TGTGCCAGCAGGGATGGAGATACGCAGTATTTT. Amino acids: CASRDGDTQYF.

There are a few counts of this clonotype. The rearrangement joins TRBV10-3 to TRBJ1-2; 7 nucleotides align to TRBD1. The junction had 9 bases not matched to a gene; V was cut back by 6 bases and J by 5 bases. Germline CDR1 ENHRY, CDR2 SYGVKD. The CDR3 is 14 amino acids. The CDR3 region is CAIRGTAERYGYTF. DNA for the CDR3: TGTGCCATCAGGGGGACAGCCGAACGTTATGGCTACACCTTC.

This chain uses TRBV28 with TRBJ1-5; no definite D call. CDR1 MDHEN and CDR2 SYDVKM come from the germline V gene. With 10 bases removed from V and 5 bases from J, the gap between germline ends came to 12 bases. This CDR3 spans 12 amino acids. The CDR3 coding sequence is TGTGCCACCTCCTTAATTGATCAGCCCCAGCATTTT. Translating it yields CATSLIDQPQHF.

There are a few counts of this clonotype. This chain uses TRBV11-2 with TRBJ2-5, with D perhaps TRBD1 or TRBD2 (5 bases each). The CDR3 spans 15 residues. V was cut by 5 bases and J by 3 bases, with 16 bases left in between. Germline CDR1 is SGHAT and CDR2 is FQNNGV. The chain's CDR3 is CASSPGTLSKETQYF. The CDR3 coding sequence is TGTGCCAGCAGCCCCGGGACCTTAAGCAAAGAGACCCAGTACTTC.

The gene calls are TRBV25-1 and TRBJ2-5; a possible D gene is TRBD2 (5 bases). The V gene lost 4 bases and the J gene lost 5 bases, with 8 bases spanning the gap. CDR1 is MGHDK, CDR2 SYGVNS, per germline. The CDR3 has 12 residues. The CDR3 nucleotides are TGTGCCAGCAGTGGGCGGAGGGAGACCCAGTACTTC. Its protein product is CASSGRRETQYF.

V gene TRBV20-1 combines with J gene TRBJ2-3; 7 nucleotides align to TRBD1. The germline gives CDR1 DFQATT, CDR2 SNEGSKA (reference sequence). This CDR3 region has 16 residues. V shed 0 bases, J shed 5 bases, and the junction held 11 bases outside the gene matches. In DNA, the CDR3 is TGCAGTGCTAGAGACCCGACAGGGAAAGTAATAGATACGCAGTATTTT. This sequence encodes CSARDPTGKVIDTQYF.

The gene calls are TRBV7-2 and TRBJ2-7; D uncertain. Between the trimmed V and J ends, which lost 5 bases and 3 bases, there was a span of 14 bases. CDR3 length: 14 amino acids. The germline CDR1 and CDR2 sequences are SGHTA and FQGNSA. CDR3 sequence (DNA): TGTGCCAGCAGCCCCGCCGGACGAGACTACGAGCAGTACTTC. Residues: CASSPAGRDYEQYF.

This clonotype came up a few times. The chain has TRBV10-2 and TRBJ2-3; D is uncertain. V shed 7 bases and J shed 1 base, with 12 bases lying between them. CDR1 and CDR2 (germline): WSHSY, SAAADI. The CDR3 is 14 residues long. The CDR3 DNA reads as TGCGCCAGCACCACTACAGTAGGCACAGATACGCAGTATTTT. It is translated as CASTTTVGTDTQYF.

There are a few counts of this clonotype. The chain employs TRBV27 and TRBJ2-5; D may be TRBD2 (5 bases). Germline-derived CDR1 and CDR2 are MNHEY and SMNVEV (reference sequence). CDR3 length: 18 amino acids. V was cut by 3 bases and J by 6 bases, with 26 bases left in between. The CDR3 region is CASSFNGNYQSGPKTQYF. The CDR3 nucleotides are TGTGCCAGCAGTTTTAACGGGAACTACCAGTCTGGTCCTAAGACCCAGTACTTC.

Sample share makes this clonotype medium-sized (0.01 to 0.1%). The CDR3 nucleotides are TGTGCCACCAGTTCACCGGGGAGGACAGATACGCAGTATTTT. Encoded protein: CATSSPGRTDTQYF. V usage is TRBV24-1 and J usage is TRBJ2-3, with D maybe TRBD2 (6 bases). Trimming pared 6 bases from V and 3 bases from J, leaving 12 bases between. CDR3 length equals 14 residues. CDR1 and CDR2 (germline): KGHDR, SFDVKD.

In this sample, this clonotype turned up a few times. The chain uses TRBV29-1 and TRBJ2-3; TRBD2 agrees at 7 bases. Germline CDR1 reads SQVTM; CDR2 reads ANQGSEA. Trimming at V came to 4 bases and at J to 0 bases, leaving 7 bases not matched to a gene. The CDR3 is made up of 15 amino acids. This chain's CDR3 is CSVVRAGASTDTQYF. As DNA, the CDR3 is TGCAGCGTTGTAAGGGCGGGAGCTAGCACAGATACGCAGTATTTT.

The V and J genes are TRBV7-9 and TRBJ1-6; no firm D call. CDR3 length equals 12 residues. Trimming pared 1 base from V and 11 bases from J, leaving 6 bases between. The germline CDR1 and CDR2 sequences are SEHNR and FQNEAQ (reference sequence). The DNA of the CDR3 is TGTGCCAGCAGCTTAGACTCGCCACCCCTCCACTTT. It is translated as CASSLDSPPLHF.

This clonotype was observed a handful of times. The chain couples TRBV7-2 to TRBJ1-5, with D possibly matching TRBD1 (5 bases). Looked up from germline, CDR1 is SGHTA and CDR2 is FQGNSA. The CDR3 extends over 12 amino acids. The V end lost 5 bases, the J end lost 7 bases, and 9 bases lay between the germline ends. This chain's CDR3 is CASSRGGQPQHF. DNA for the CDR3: TGTGCCAGCAGCCGGGGCGGCCAGCCCCAGCATTTT.